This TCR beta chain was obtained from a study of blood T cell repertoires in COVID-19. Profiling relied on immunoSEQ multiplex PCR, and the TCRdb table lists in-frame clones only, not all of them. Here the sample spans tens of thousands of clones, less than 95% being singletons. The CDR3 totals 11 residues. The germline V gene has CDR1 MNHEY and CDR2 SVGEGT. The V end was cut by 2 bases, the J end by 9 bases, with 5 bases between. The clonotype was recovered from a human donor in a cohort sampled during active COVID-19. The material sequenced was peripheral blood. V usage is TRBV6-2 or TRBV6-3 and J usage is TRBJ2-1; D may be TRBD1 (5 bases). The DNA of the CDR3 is TGTGCCAGCAGTTACAGGGGTGAGCAGTTCTTC. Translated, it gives CASSYRGEQFF.